This entry is about one TCR beta chain. Antigen specificity is unknown. These data come from a study of T cells after yellow fever vaccination. Study overall: SMART-Seq v4 Ultra Low Input handled preparation of low-cell-number fractions.

TCRdb re-derived calls from the 5' RACE reads in MiXCR, one entry per CDR3 protein. The sample has 300,000 to 400,000 distinct CDR3 sequences, 9.5% to 12% seen once. Study results and limitations: In post-booster samples, most primary-vaccination clones reappeared (just under 98% CD4, 75% to 90% CD8).

The receptor was derived from a man between 18 and 29 years old who received the YFV17D yellow fever vaccine. The input for sequencing was CD4+ T cells sorted from PBMCs, taken 45 days after the yellow fever booster vaccination.

The CDR3 DNA follows: TGTGCCAGCTCACCCCTGCCAGATACGCAGTATTTT. Protein sequence: CASSPLPDTQYF. The chain links TRBV18 to TRBJ2-3, with no clear D. The V and J ends lost 3 bases and 4 bases respectively, with 5 bases between them. Germline V gene sequence: CDR1 KGHSH, CDR2 LQKENI. This CDR3 is 12 amino acids long.